This TCR beta chain was sequenced for a study of blood T cell repertoires in COVID-19. Study at large: From T cells, B-cell-depleted T cells, or PBMCs came the material, which was cDNA or gDNA.

Per the germline V gene, CDR1 is SGHRS and CDR2 is YFSETQ. The ends were cut back, 0 bases at V and 6 bases at J, with 12 bases in the middle. The CDR3 is 14 amino acids. Participants came from about two dozen US areas, aged roughly 18 to 95 years. Clinical histories supplied by participants themselves formed the basis of cohort assignment. Original processing methods: The assay estimated nucleated cells by amplifying reference gene primers. Libraries were prepared by immunoSEQ multiplex PCR; TCRdb keeps only in-frame clonotypes and omits some of them. V and J calls plus clone size are reproduced from that table; the DNA served to infer D and trimming. The sample includes 200,000 to 300,000 clones, about 82% of them seen just once.

Sequencing was performed on PBMCs or T cells enriched from blood (not recorded which). The chain carries TRBV5-1 and TRBJ1-2, with D maybe TRBD1 (5 bases). The TCR comes from a woman between 50 and 59 years old with acute COVID-19. The CDR3 here is CASSLGGRVDGYTF. Written as DNA, the CDR3 is TGCGCCAGCAGCTTGGGTGGCAGGGTCGATGGCTACACCTTC.